This TCR beta chain was captured by sequencing in a study of CD8 T cells in Susac syndrome. In the study overall: Susac syndrome patients were untreated, on corticosteroids with some adding intravenous immunoglobulin, or on intravenous immunoglobulin only.

The study, taken as a whole, reports: Clonal expansion was missing from Susac syndrome CD4+ T cell repertoires.

Roughly 0.45 to 1 ug RNA was reverse transcribed with random hexamers. TCRdb fed the immunoSEQ multiplex PCR reads into MiXCR, producing one record per CDR3 protein. The sample yields some 150,000 distinct CDR3 sequences, approximately 95% seen once. CDR1 and CDR2 from the germline V gene are DFQATT and SNEGSKA (reference sequence). The CDR3 is 13 residues long. The ends lost 4 bases at V and 7 bases at J; junction bases unmatched: 2. Regarding this clonotype: Its antigen is not identified.

V is TRBV20-1 and J is TRBJ2-1; 12 bases are a match to TRBD1. The material sequenced was CD4+ T cells from PBMCs. This receptor was identified in a human donor with Susac syndrome. CDR3 protein: CSAMGQGANEQFF. The CDR3 DNA reads as TGCAGTGCTATGGGACAGGGGGCGAATGAGCAGTTCTTC.